These 11 T cell receptor beta chains share one sample of origin, sequenced in a study of blood T cell repertoires in COVID-19. The table came from immunoSEQ multiplex PCR; TCRdb's copy has only in-frame clones and leaves some out. The sample carries more than 50,000 clones, roughly 75% recorded once. Specimen: peripheral blood. Every receptor here comes from a human donor in a cohort sampled during active COVID-19.

This clone has only a few counts. The CDR3 sequence: CASSVYRGRNTEAFF. CDR3 nucleotide sequence: TGTGCCAGCAGCGTCTACAGGGGGCGGAACACTGAAGCTTTCTTT. The V gene is TRBV7-2, the J gene TRBJ1-1; TRBD1 agrees at 9 bases. V was pared by 5 bases and J by 1 base, with 5 bases of the junction left unmatched. The CDR3 totals 15 residues. Per the germline V gene, CDR1 is SGHTA and CDR2 is FQGNSA.

The J gene is TRBJ2-7, the V gene TRBV7-2; D call uncertain. CDR1 and CDR2 from the germline V gene are SGHTA and FQGNSA. Trimming removed 1 base from V and 2 bases from J, with 9 bases in between. This CDR3 is built from 14 residues. Written as DNA, the CDR3 is TGTGCCAGCAGCTTAGAAAGAGTCGCCTACGAGCAGTACTTC. Translating gives CASSLERVAYEQYF.

The table lists this clone with a few counts. The chain uses TRBV4-2 and TRBJ1-1, with a tentative D call TRBD1 (5 bases). This CDR3 comprises 15 residues. CDR1 and CDR2 (germline): LGHNA, YNFKEQ. V was trimmed by 2 bases and J by 1 base, leaving 11 bases between them. The CDR3 region is CASSQSGGTNTEAFF. The CDR3 DNA follows: TGTGCCAGCAGCCAATCCGGGGGGACGAACACTGAAGCTTTCTTT.

This clone has more than one count but fewer than ten. The chain has TRBV5-1 and TRBJ2-3, with a tentative D call TRBD2 (6 bases). Deletions cut 3 bases from V and 4 bases from J, with 21 bases between. CDR1 and CDR2 from the germline V gene are SGHRS and YFSETQ. The CDR3 totals 17 residues. CDR3 loop: CASSSGYAGRGPDTQYF. For the CDR3, the DNA is TGCGCCAGCAGCTCTGGATATGCGGGACGGGGCCCAGATACGCAGTATTTT. The full variable domain, rest sourced from reference TRBV5-1 and TRBJ2-3, is KAGVTQTPRYLIKTRGQQVTLSCSPISGHRSVSWYQQTPGQGLQFLFEYFSETQRNKGNFPGRFSGRQFSNSRSEMNVSTLELGDSALYLCASSSGYAGRGPDTQYFGPGTRLTVL.

This clone has a single count. The chain links TRBV7-2 to TRBJ1-6, with 9 bases lining up with TRBD1. Germline CDR1 reads SGHTA; CDR2 reads FQGNSA. The CDR3 spans 16 residues. V dropped 1 base and J dropped 9; count of bases not matched to a gene: 7. The CDR3 nucleotides read TGTGCCAGCAGCTTAGAGGGGGGACAGGGAATTTCACCCCTCCACTTT. Translation: CASSLEGGQGISPLHF.

This chain uses TRBV25-1 with TRBJ1-2; 9 bases fit TRBD1. Germline V CDR1 and CDR2: MGHDK, SYGVNS. Trimming took 5 bases from V and 8 from J; bases not matched to a gene: 6. This CDR3 region has 13 residues. In DNA, the CDR3 is TGTGCCAGCAGTAACCGGGACAGGGACGGCTACACCTTC. Translated, it gives CASSNRDRDGYTF.

V usage is TRBV2 and J usage is TRBJ1-2; 7 bases map to TRBD1. The CDR3 is made up of 14 amino acids. Trimming removed 6 bases from V and 4 bases from J; junction bases left unmatched: 8. The V gene's germline CDR1 is SNHLY and CDR2 FYNNEI. The DNA for the CDR3 is TGTGCCAGCAGCGGCGACAGGGTGGCCTATGGCTACACCTTC. Amino acids: CASSGDRVAYGYTF.

The chain joins TRBV19 to TRBJ2-7, with 9 bases that match TRBD1. This CDR3 comprises 13 residues. V shed 8 bases and J 4 bases; nucleotides not matched to a gene: 6. Germline CDR1 and CDR2: LNHDA and SQIVND (reference sequence). In nucleotides, the CDR3 is TGTGCCAGTGGGGGGACAGGGTTTTACGAGCAGTACTTC. It encodes CASGGTGFYEQYF.

The chain is built from TRBV28 and TRBJ1-2; D is unclear. The CDR3 covers 11 residues. CDR1 is MDHEN and CDR2 is SYDVKM in the germline V gene. V was cut by 3 bases and J by 7 bases, with 6 bases left in between. CDR3 coding DNA: TGTGCCAGCAGTTTTCCCCTTGGCTACACCTTC. It translates to CASSFPLGYTF.

The V call is TRBV5-1, the J call TRBJ2-6, with TRBD2 as a possible D gene (5 bases). This CDR3 spans 16 amino acids. Germline CDR1 SGHRS, CDR2 YFSETQ. The V end was cut by 1 base, the J end by 1 base, with 9 bases between. CDR3 region: CASSLSGSSGANVLTF. The CDR3 region has the DNA TGCGCCAGCAGCTTGTCGGGAAGTTCTGGGGCCAACGTCCTGACTTTC. The entire variable domain, with the rest obtained from reference TRBV5-1 and TRBJ2-6, is as follows: KAGVTQTPRYLIKTRGQQVTLSCSPISGHRSVSWYQQTPGQGLQFLFEYFSETQRNKGNFPGRFSGRQFSNSRSEMNVSTLELGDSALYLCASSLSGSSGANVLTFGAGSRLTVL.

The chain carries TRBV7-2 and TRBJ2-3; 10 bases match TRBD1. CDR1 is SGHTA, CDR2 FQGNSA, per germline. After removal of 5 bases from V and 1 base from J, the junction contained 6 bases not matched to a gene. The CDR3 contains 16 residues. The CDR3 bases are TGTGCCAGCAGCCCTCCCGGGACAGGGGGCACAGATACGCAGTATTTT. It codes for CASSPPGTGGTDTQYF.